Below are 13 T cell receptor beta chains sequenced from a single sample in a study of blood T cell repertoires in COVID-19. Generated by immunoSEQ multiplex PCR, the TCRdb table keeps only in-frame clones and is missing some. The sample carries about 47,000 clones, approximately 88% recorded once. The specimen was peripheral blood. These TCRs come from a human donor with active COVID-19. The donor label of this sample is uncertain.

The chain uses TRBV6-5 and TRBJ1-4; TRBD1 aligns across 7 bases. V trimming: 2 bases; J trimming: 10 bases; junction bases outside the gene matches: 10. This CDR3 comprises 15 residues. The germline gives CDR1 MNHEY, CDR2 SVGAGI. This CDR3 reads CASSYLRDSAGKLFF. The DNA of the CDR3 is TGTGCCAGCAGTTACCTCCGGGACAGCGCTGGAAAACTGTTTTTT.

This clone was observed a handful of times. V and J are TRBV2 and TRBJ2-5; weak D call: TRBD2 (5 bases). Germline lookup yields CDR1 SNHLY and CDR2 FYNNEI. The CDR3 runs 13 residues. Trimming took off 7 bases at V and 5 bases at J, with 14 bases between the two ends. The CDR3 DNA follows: TGTGCCAGCACGCAAGGACTTTGGGAGACCCAGTACTTC. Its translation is CASTQGLWETQYF.

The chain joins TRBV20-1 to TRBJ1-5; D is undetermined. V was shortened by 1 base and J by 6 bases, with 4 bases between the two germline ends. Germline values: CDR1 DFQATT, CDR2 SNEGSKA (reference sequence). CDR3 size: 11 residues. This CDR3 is CSARAGQPQHF. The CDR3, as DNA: TGCAGTGCTAGAGCGGGTCAGCCCCAGCATTTT.

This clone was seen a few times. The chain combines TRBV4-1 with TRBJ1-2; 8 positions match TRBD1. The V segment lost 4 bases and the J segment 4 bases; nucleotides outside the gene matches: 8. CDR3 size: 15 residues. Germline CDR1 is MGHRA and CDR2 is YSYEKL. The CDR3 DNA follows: TGCGCCAGCAGCCCCACTACTACAGGGGGCTATGGCTACACCTTC. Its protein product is CASSPTTTGGYGYTF.

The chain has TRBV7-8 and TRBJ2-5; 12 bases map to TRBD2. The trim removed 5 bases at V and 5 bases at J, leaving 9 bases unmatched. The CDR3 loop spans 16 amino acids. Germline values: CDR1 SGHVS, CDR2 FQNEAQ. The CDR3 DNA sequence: TGTGCCAGCAGCCTCCGGACTAGCGGGGTAGGGGAGACCCAGTACTTC. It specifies CASSLRTSGVGETQYF.

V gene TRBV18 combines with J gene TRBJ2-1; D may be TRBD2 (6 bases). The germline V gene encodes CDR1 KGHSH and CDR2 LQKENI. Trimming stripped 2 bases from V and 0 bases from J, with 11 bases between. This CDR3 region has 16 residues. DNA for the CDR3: TGTGCCAGCTCACCATTCGCGGGAAGCTCCTACAATGAGCAGTTCTTC. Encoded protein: CASSPFAGSSYNEQFF.

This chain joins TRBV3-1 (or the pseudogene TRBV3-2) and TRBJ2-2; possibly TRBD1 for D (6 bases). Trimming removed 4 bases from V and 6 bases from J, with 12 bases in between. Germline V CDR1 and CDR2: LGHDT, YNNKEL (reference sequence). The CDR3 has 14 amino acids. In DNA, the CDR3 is TGTGCCAGCAGCCCCATGGCAGGGGCCGGGGAGCTGTTTTTT. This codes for CASSPMAGAGELFF.

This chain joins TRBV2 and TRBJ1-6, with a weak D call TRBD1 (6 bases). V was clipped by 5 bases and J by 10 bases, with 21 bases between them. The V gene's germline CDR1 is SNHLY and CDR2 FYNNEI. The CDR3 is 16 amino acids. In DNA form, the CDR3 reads TGTGCCAGCAGTCCACCCCGATTGGGGGCGCAATCACCCCTCCACTTT. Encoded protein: CASSPPRLGAQSPLHF.

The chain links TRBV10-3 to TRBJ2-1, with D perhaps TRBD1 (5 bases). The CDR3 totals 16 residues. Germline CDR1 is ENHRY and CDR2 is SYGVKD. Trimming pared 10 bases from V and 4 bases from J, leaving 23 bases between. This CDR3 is CASRSQVWAQYNEQFF. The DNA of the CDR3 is TGTGCCAGCCGGTCACAGGTTTGGGCACAATACAATGAGCAGTTCTTC.

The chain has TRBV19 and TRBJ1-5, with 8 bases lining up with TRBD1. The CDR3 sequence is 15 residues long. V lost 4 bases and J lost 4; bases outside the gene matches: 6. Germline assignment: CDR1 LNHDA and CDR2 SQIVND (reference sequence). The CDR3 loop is CASSTGQGRNQPQHF. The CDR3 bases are TGTGCCAGTAGTACCGGACAGGGACGAAATCAGCCCCAGCATTTT. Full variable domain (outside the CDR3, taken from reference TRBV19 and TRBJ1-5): DGGITQSPKYLFRKEGQNVTLSCEQNLNHDAMYWYRQDPGQGLRLIYYSQIVNDFQKGDIAEGYSVSREKKESFPLTVTSAQKNPTAFYLCASSTGQGRNQPQHFGDGTRLSIL.

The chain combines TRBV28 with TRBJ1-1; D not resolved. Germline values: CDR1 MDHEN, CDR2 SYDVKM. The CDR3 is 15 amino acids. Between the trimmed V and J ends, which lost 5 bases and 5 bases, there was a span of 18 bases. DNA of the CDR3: TGTGCCAGCAGTGCCAATGACCGGGATGGGACTGAAGCTTTCTTT. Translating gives CASSANDRDGTEAFF.

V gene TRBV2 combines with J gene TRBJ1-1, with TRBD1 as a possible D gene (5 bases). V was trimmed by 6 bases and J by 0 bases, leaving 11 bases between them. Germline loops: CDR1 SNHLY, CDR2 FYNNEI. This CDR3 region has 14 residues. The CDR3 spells CASRSQAVNTEAFF. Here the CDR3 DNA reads TGTGCCAGCAGGTCACAGGCTGTGAACACTGAAGCTTTCTTT.

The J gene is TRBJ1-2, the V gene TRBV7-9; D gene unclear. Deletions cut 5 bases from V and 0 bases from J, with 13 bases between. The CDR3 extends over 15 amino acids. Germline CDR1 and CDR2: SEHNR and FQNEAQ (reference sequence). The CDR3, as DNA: TGTGCCAGCAGCCCCCCAGAGGGAGCTAACTATGGCTACACCTTC. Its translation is CASSPPEGANYGYTF.